Listed below are T cell receptor beta chains from one sample, sequenced in a study of T-cell memory formation after mild COVID-19. TCRdb itself ran the 5' RACE reads through MiXCR, one entry per CDR3 protein. The data show hundreds of thousands of distinct CDR3 sequences, roughly a fifth seen once. Material for sequencing was PBMCs or a T cell subset sorted from them (not recorded which). These receptors originate from an adult woman who had mild COVID-19 (a few samples of this study predate the infection). Cell type and time point are not known. Both conserved end residues are part of each CDR3. D genes are given only for firm matches. Rows may omit the clone size; those that give it use once, few, many or a size class.

>TRBV25-1|-|TRBJ1-1|-
CASSAADGEMNTEAFF
TGTGCCAGCAGTGCCGCGGACGGGGAAATGAACACTGAAGCTTTCTTT
>TRBV7-8|few|TRBJ2-7|-
CASSLVRPYEQYF
TGTGCCAGCAGCTTAGTCAGGCCCTACGAGCAGTACTTC
>TRBV12-3/TRBV12-4|many|TRBJ2-3|TRBD2
CASSSGRRTDTQYF
TGTGCCAGCAGCTCCGGGAGGAGAACAGATACGCAGTATTTT
>TRBV16|-|TRBJ1-2|-
CASSQSFRGADSNYGYTF
TGTGCCAGCAGCCAATCTTTCCGGGGGGCTGACTCAAACTATGGCTACACCTTC
>TRBV6-5|many|TRBJ2-7|-
CASSLTGLGEQYF
TGTGCCAGCAGTTTGACGGGATTGGGCGAGCAGTACTTC
>TRBV5-1|many|TRBJ2-1|TRBD2
CASSPGGAGVNEQFF
TGCGCCAGCAGCCCCGGTGGAGCGGGGGTCAATGAGCAGTTCTTC
>TRBV5-1|-|TRBJ2-2|-
CASNQGQYSTGELFF
TGCGCCAGCAACCAGGGACAATACTCCACCGGGGAGCTGTTTTTT
>TRBV7-9|few|TRBJ1-1|-
CASSLESNTEAFF
TGTGCCAGCAGCTTAGAATCGAACACTGAAGCTTTCTTT
>TRBV10-3|few|TRBJ2-1|TRBD2
CAISESIGTGGRNEQFF
TGTGCCATCAGTGAGTCGATTGGGACGGGGGGTAGGAATGAGCAGTTCTTC
>TRBV5-1|-|TRBJ1-1|-
CASRAGVGNTEAFF
TGCGCCAGCAGGGCGGGAGTTGGGAACACTGAAGCTTTCTTT